This TCR beta chain stems from a study of cytomegalovirus exposure and HLA in healthy donors. Overall study context: Previous work identified 90 million to 130 million unique TCR beta sequences from roughly 170 million T cells. The study placed around 80% of its roughly 400 genotyped donors in the Caucasian-associated ancestry cluster.

This clone occurred a few times. The CDR3 runs 11 residues. CDR1 GTSNPN and CDR2 SVGIG come from the germline V gene (reference sequence). Trimming pared 8 bases from V and 3 bases from J, leaving 11 bases between. Use of 60 Vbeta and 13 Jbeta primers characterized the PCR. Measured with immunoSEQ multiplex PCR; TCRdb has only the in-frame clones, and not every one. The sample consists of about 150,000 clones, 75% to 80% of them appearing once. This sequence originates from a young man in good health and CMV-seronegative. The chain links TRBV30 to TRBJ2-7, with D maybe TRBD2 (6 bases). Input material: PBMCs. This CDR3 reads CAGGLLYEQYF. In DNA form, the CDR3 reads TGTGCCGGGGGACTTCTCTACGAGCAGTACTTC.